This entry describes one T cell receptor beta chain. Its antigen is undetermined. The sample belongs to a study of cytomegalovirus exposure and HLA in healthy donors. Primers for the PCR totalled 60 Vbeta and 13 Jbeta. Sequenced by immunoSEQ multiplex PCR; TCRdb stores in-frame clones only, minus some. This sample has more than 80,000 clones, with 60% to 80% found just once. The study's findings and limits: Earlier analysis looked at TCR beta V segments, and most were productive about 90% or about 30% of the time.

There are 13 residues in the CDR3. The V and J ends lost 3 bases and 7 bases respectively, with 12 bases between them. CDR1 is MDHEN and CDR2 is SYDVKM in the germline V gene. This sequence was found in a man aged 60 to 69 in good health and CMV-seronegative. The genes are TRBV28 and TRBJ1-2; possible D gene TRBD1, 5 bases. Sequenced input: PBMCs. The CDR3 DNA reads as TGTGCCAGCAGTTTGTTGACAGAACGTGGCTACACCTTC. Translation gives CASSLLTERGYTF.